One sample yielded the 18 T cell receptor beta chains listed below, sequenced in a study of OX40 agonist ivuxolimab in advanced cancers. The method was immunoSEQ multiplex PCR; TCRdb's version includes in-frame clones alone and lacks a portion of them. The sample includes about 26,000 clones, around 87% of them seen just once. Sequencing used CD4+ or CD8+ T cells sorted from blood, obtained in a trial of the OX40 agonist ivuxolimab. The source of these receptors is an adult with an advanced solid tumor such as melanoma, head and neck, liver or kidney cancer.

V gene TRBV6-5 combines with J gene TRBJ2-1; 10 bases line up with TRBD2. Unmatched junction bases numbered 7, after V lost 4 bases and J lost 7 bases. This CDR3 is 15 amino acids long. Germline assignment: CDR1 MNHEY and CDR2 SVGAGI. For the CDR3, the DNA is TGTGCCAGCAGTTCTGTAGCGGGAGGAATGAATGAGCAGTTCTTC. It codes for CASSSVAGGMNEQFF.

This clone was recorded only once. This chain links TRBV11-3 with TRBJ2-1; no clear D. The germline V gene has CDR1 SGHNT and CDR2 YENEEA. Trimming cost V 4 bases and J 0 bases, with 10 bases left between them. This CDR3 region has 15 residues. CDR3 nucleotide sequence: TGTGCCAGCAGCTACCCGGGCCCCTCCTACAATGAGCAGTTCTTC. Translated: CASSYPGPSYNEQFF. Full variable domain (missing parts from reference TRBV11-3 and TRBJ2-1): EAGVVQSPRYKIIEKKQPVAFWCNPISGHNTLYWYLQNLGQGPELLIRYENEEAVDDSQLPKDRFSAERLKGVDSTLKIQPAELGDSAVYLCASSYPGPSYNEQFFGPGTRLTVL.

The V call is TRBV5-5, the J call TRBJ2-7, with TRBD2 identical over 7 bases. Germline V gives CDR1 SGHKS, CDR2 YYEKEE (reference sequence). The CDR3 is made up of 16 amino acids. Losses at the gene ends were 1 base for V and 1 base for J; bases not matched to a gene: 8. The DNA for the CDR3 is TGTGCCAGCAGCTTGCGTTCGCGGGAGCCATCCTACGAGCAGTACTTC. It yields the protein CASSLRSREPSYEQYF. The whole variable domain, remainder taken from reference TRBV5-5 and TRBJ2-7, is DAGVTQSPTHLIKTRGQQVTLRCSPISGHKSVSWYQQVLGQGPQFIFQYYEKEERGRGNFPDRFSARQFPNYSSELNVNALLLGDSALYLCASSLRSREPSYEQYFGPGTRLTVT.

The chain employs TRBV11-2 and TRBJ2-5; no reliable D call. CDR1 and CDR2 from the germline V gene are SGHAT and FQNNGV. Deletions cut 5 bases from V and 3 bases from J, with 4 bases between. This CDR3 contains 11 residues. The CDR3 is CASSVEETQYF. The CDR3 DNA is TGTGCCAGCAGCGTTGAAGAGACCCAGTACTTC.

DNA for the CDR3: TGTGCCAGCAGTTCTAACAGGGTAAGAACTGAAGCTTTCTTT. Residues: CASSSNRVRTEAFF. The chain is built from TRBV28 and TRBJ1-1; tentative D call: TRBD1 (6 bases). CDR1 is MDHEN, CDR2 SYDVKM, per germline. Trimming stripped 4 bases from V and 5 bases from J, with 14 bases between. The CDR3 loop spans 14 amino acids.

V gene TRBV7-6 combines with J gene TRBJ2-5, with D unresolved. The V gene's germline CDR1 is SGHVS and CDR2 FNYEAQ. The length of the CDR3 is 15 residues. V gave up 5 bases and J gave up 5 bases, with 18 bases separating them. The CDR3 bases are TGTGCCAGCAGCGAAACTACTGGGGTGGGGGAGACCCAGTACTTC. It is translated as CASSETTGVGETQYF.

The chain joins TRBV10-3 to TRBJ2-7, with 7 bases matching TRBD1. Germline V CDR1 and CDR2: ENHRY, SYGVKD. Unmatched junction bases numbered 7, after V lost 6 bases and J lost 2 bases. There are 14 residues in the CDR3. This CDR3 reads CAIRDRDWPYEQYF. The CDR3 bases are TGTGCCATCAGAGACAGGGATTGGCCCTACGAGCAGTACTTC.

The V and J genes are TRBV9 and TRBJ2-3, with TRBD2 matching 14 bases. V dropped 0 bases and J dropped 3; count of bases not matched to a gene: 12. The CDR3 extends over 20 amino acids. Germline V lookup: CDR1 SGDLS, CDR2 YYNGEE. CDR3 amino acids: CASSVVQGLAGVDWTDTQYF. In DNA, the CDR3 is TGTGCCAGCAGCGTAGTTCAGGGACTAGCGGGAGTGGATTGGACAGATACGCAGTATTTT.

On this clone: At the DNA level, this CDR3 is encoded by other sequences in the same sample as well. The rearrangement links TRBV29-1 to TRBJ2-7; the D is unclear. CDR3 size: 11 residues. The V gene lost 6 bases and the J gene lost 0 bases, with 6 bases spanning the gap. The germline gives CDR1 SQVTM, CDR2 ANQGSEA. The CDR3 region has the DNA TGCAGCGTAGAGAGCTCCTACGAGCAGTACTTC. Amino acid sequence: CSVESSYEQYF.

CDR3 sequence reads: CASSSRGGTYHYIYTGELFF. CDR3 bases: TGTGCCAGCAGCTCGAGGGGGGGGACGTACCACTACATCTACACCGGGGAGCTGTTTTTT. The chain combines TRBV7-8 with TRBJ2-2, with a tentative D call TRBD2 (7 bases). Trimming removed 4 bases from V and 3 bases from J, with 27 bases in between. Germline CDR1 is SGHVS and CDR2 is FQNEAQ. This CDR3 contains 20 residues. Full variable domain (missing parts from reference TRBV7-8 and TRBJ2-2): GAGVSQSPRYKVAKRGQDVALRCDPISGHVSLFWYQQALGQGPEFLTYFQNEAQLDKSGLPSDRFFAERPEGSVSTLKIQRTQQEDSAVYLCASSSRGGTYHYIYTGELFFGEGSRLTVL.

The chain recombines TRBV13 with TRBJ2-5; 12 bases map to TRBD2. V was pared by 5 bases and J by 4 bases, with 8 bases of the junction left unmatched. Germline V gene sequence: CDR1 PRHDT, CDR2 FYEKMQ (reference sequence). This CDR3 is built from 16 residues. The CDR3 nucleotides are TGTGCCAGCAGCGTCCTAGCGGGGGGGCCTCGAGAGACCCAGTACTTC. Protein: CASSVLAGGPRETQYF.

The V call is TRBV19, the J call TRBJ2-3; TRBD2 matches at 7 bases. CDR1 is LNHDA, CDR2 SQIVND, per germline (reference sequence). Germline trimming cut 3 bases from V and 6 bases from J; bases unmatched to any gene: 9. CDR3 length: 15 amino acids. The CDR3 region has the DNA TGTGCCAGTAGTATTGGGACTACACAGGCGGATACGCAGTATTTT. As protein: CASSIGTTQADTQYF.

A note on this clone: Other DNA sequences within the sample encode an identical CDR3. The gene calls are TRBV19 and TRBJ2-3; a weak D match, TRBD1 (6 bases). Trimming shortened V by 5 bases and J by 4 bases, and 10 bases separated the two germline ends. This CDR3 is built from 13 residues. Per germline, CDR1 LNHDA and CDR2 SQIVND (reference sequence). The DNA for the CDR3 is TGTGCCAGTAGTTTCCGACAGGCAGATACGCAGTATTTT. Translating it yields CASSFRQADTQYF.

J is TRBJ1-1 and V is TRBV5-1, with 7 bases matching TRBD1. V lost 4 bases and J lost 1; bases outside the gene matches: 4. Germline CDR1 and CDR2: SGHRS and YFSETQ. The CDR3 extends over 14 amino acids. CDR3 amino acids: CASSNRGENTEAFF. CDR3 in DNA: TGCGCCAGCAGCAACAGGGGCGAGAACACTGAAGCTTTCTTT.

The V and J genes are TRBV5-4 and TRBJ1-1; no definite D call. V lost 0 bases and J lost 6, with 9 bases in between. There are 13 residues in the CDR3. In germline, CDR1 is SGHNT, CDR2 YYREEE (reference sequence). CDR3 bases: TGTGCCAGCAGCTTGGCGGGTCTCGCTGAAGCTTTCTTT. The encoded protein is CASSLAGLAEAFF.

The CDR3 is CATLYGYTF. DNA for the CDR3: TGTGCCACCCTCTATGGCTACACCTTC. The chain links TRBV6-5 to TRBJ1-2; D is uncertain. The CDR3 has 9 residues. From germline, CDR1 is MNHEY and CDR2 SVGAGI. V was cut by 10 bases and J by 4 bases, with 4 bases left in between.

J is TRBJ1-2 and V is TRBV19; TRBD1 might be the D (5 bases). This CDR3 contains 12 residues. CDR1 and CDR2 from the germline V gene are LNHDA and SQIVND (reference sequence). Trimming removed 5 bases at V and 4 bases at J, with 8 bases between. CDR3 bases: TGTGCCAGTAGTGACAGCCCCTATGGCTACACCTTC. Its protein product is CASSDSPYGYTF.

This clone has just one count. This chain connects TRBV19 to TRBJ2-1; no clear D gene. The V gene's germline CDR1 is LNHDA and CDR2 SQIVND (reference sequence). The CDR3 sequence is 14 residues long. The V end was cut by 5 bases, the J end by 7 bases, with 15 bases between. The chain's CDR3 is CASSLWPSMNEQFF. CDR3 in DNA: TGTGCCAGTAGTCTCTGGCCCTCTATGAATGAGCAGTTCTTC.